This TCR beta chain was profiled in a study of vaccination and CD4 T cells after COVID-19. For the study at large: Following dose two, a median around 65 days (range 14 to 241) passed before post-vaccine samples were taken.

This clonotype was picked up a small number of times. As yet, its antigen is unknown. Trimming took 6 bases from V and 2 from J, leaving 14 bases between them. The germline gives CDR1 MNHNS, CDR2 SASEGT. This CDR3 region has 15 residues. Time point given: late sampling 161 to 241 days after vaccination in a few convalescent patients. As for treatment: 10-day PBMC culture with coronavirus spike peptide pools or control peptides (ViraFEST assay). The Oncomine TCR Beta short-read assay sequenced DNA from cultured CD4+ T cells. TCRdb reprocessed the PCR reads via MiXCR and lists one record per CDR3 protein. This repertoire shows tens of thousands of distinct CDR3 sequences, approximately 41% found once; its top ten account for around 5%.

The specimen comprised CD4+ T cells from blood, cultured in vitro, sampled about 7 months after SARS-CoV-2 vaccination. The chain employs TRBV6-1 and TRBJ2-1, with TRBD2 as a possible D gene (6 bases). This clonotype was sampled from a human donor who had recovered from COVID-19. As DNA, the CDR3 is TGTGCCAGCAGGCCGACTAGAGATGCCTACAATGAGCAGTTCTTC. It translates to CASRPTRDAYNEQFF.